This T cell receptor beta chain was obtained from a study of OX40 agonist ivuxolimab in advanced cancers. Looking at the study overall: Those enrolled were 80% to 85% male, with a mean age of roughly 62 years and ages from roughly 20 to 90. Around 40% of patients had received prior checkpoint inhibitor therapy. Study-wide results and limits: Among the lowest levels of clonal expansion were found in partial responders at 0.1-3.0 mg/kg. Averaged across samples, CD8+ T cells carried more expanded clones than CD4+ did.

Profiling relied on immunoSEQ multiplex PCR, and the TCRdb table lists in-frame clones only, not all of them. This sample has fewer than 100,000 clones, with 87% found just once. A remark on this clone: What it binds is not known. The same CDR3 also results from other DNA sequences found in this sample.

The J segment lost 5 bases and the V segment lost 3 bases, leaving 6 bases of the junction unmatched. CDR1 is KGHSH, CDR2 LQKENI, per germline. The CDR3 is 15 residues long. The sample in question was CD4+ or CD8+ T cells sorted from blood, obtained in a trial of the OX40 agonist ivuxolimab. This chain joins TRBV18 and TRBJ1-2, with 10 bases fitting TRBD1. The clonotype originates from an adult with an advanced solid tumor such as melanoma, head and neck, liver or kidney cancer. For the CDR3, the DNA is TGTGCCAGCTCACCCCGGACAGGGGGAGATTATGGCTACACCTTC. It yields the protein CASSPRTGGDYGYTF. Full variable domain (outside the CDR3, taken from reference TRBV18 and TRBJ1-2): NAGVMQNPRHLVRRRGQEARLRCSPMKGHSHVYWYRQLPEEGLKFMVYLQKENIIDESGMPKERFSAEFPKEGPSILRIQQVVRGDSAAYFCASSPRTGGDYGYTFGSGTRLTVV.